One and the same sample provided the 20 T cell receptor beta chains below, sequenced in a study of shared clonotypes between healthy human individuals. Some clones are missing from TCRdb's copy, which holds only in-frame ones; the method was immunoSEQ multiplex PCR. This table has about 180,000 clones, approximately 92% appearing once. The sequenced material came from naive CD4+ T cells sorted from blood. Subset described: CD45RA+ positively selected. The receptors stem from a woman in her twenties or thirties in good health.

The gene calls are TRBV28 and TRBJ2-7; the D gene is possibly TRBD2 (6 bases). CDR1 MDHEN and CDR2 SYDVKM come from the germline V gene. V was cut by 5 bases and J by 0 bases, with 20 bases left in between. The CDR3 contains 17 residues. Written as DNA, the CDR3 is TGTGCCAGCAGTACCCTTACTCCCCGGGAGATCTCCTACGAGCAGTACTTC. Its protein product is CASSTLTPREISYEQYF.

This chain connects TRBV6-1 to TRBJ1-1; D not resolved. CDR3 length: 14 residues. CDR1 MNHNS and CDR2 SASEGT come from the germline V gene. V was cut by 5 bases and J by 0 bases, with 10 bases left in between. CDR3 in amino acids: CASSLHQLNTEAFF. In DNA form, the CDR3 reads TGTGCCAGCAGTCTCCATCAGCTGAACACTGAAGCTTTCTTT.

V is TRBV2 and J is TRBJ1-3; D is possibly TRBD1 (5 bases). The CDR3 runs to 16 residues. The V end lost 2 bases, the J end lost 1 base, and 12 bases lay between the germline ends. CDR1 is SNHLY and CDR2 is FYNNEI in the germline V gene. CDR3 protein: CASSEWDRPSGNTIYF. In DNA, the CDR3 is TGTGCCAGCAGTGAATGGGACCGACCGTCTGGAAACACCATATATTTT.

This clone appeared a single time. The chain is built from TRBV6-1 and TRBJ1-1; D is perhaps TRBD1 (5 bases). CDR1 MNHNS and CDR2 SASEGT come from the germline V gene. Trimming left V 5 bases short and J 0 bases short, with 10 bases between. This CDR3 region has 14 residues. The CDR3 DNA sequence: TGTGCCAGCAGTCAGGGATCCGTGAACACTGAAGCTTTCTTT. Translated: CASSQGSVNTEAFF.

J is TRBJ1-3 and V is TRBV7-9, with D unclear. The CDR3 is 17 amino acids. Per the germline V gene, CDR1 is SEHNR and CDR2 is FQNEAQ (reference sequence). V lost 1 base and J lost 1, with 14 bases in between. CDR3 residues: CASSLGAGGLSGNTIYF. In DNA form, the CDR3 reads TGTGCCAGCAGCTTAGGGGCAGGAGGGTTATCTGGAAACACCATATATTTT.

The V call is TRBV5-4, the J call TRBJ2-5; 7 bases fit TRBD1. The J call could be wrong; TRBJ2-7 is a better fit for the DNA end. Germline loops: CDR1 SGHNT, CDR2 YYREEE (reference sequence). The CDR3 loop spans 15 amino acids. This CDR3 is CASSLTQGSSYEQYF. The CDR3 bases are TGTGCCAGCAGCTTGACACAGGGGAGCTCCTACGAGCAGTACTTC.

The CDR3 reads CASRITSGVYEQYF. The CDR3 DNA follows: TGTGCCAGCAGGATTACTAGCGGAGTCTACGAGCAGTACTTC. The chain couples TRBV2 to TRBJ2-7, with 8 positions matching TRBD2. CDR1 and CDR2 (germline): SNHLY, FYNNEI. The CDR3 has 14 residues. V was clipped by 6 bases and J by 3 bases; unmatched bases: 7.

CDR3 in amino acids: CASSFSEETQYF. CDR3 sequence (DNA): TGCGCCAGCAGCTTTTCGGAAGAGACCCAGTACTTC. The rearrangement joins TRBV5-1 to TRBJ2-5, with no clear D. The CDR3 covers 12 residues. Looked up from germline, CDR1 is SGHRS and CDR2 is YFSETQ. V was cut by 2 bases and J by 3 bases, with 5 bases left in between.

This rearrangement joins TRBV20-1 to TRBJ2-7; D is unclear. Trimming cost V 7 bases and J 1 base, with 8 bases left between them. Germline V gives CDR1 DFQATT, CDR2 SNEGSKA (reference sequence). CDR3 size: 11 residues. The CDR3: CSGVESYEQYF. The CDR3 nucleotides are TGCAGTGGGGTGGAGTCCTACGAGCAGTACTTC.

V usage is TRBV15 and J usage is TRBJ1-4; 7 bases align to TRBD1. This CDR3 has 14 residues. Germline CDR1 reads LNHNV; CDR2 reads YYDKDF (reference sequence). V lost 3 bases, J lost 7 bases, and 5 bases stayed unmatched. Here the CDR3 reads CATSSDRAAEKLFF. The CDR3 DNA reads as TGTGCCACCAGCAGTGACAGGGCCGCTGAAAAACTGTTTTTT. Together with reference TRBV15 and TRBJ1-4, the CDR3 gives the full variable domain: DAMVIQNPRYQVTQFGKPVTLSCSQTLNHNVMYWYQQKSSQAPKLLFHYYDKDFNNEADTPDNFQSRRPNTSFCFLDIRSPGLGDTAMYLCATSSDRAAEKLFFGSGTQLSVL.

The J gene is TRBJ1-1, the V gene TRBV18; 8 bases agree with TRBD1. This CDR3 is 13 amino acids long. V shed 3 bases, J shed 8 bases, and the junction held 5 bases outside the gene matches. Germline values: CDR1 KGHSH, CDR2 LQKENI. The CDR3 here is CASSPTGQGEAFF. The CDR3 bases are TGTGCCAGCTCACCTACCGGACAGGGAGAAGCTTTCTTT.

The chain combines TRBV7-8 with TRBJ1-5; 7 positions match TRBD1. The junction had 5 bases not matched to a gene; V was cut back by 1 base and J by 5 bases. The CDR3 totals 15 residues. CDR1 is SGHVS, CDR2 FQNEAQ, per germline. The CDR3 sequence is CASSLERTGYQPQHF. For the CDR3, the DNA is TGTGCCAGCAGCTTAGAGAGGACAGGCTATCAGCCCCAGCATTTT.

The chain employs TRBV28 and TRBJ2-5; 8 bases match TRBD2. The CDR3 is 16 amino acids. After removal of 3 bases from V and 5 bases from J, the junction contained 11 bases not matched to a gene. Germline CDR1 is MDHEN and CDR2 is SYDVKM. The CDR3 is CASSFGGSGRWETQYF. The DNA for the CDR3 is TGTGCCAGCAGTTTTGGGGGGAGCGGGAGATGGGAGACCCAGTACTTC.

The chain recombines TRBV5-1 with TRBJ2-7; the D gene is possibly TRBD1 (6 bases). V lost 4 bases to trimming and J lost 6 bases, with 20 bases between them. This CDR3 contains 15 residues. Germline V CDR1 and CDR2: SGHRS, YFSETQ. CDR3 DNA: TGCGCCAGCAGCCGCAGACAGGCCGAAGGAAGCGAGCAGTACTTC. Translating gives CASSRRQAEGSEQYF.

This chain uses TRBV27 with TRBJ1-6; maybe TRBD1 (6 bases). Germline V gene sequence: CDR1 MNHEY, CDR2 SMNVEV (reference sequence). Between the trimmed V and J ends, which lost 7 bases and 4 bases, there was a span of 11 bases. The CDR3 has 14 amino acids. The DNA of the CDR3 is TGTGCCAGCACTGAGGGGGTTTATAATTCACCCCTCCACTTT. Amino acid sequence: CASTEGVYNSPLHF.

CDR3 loop: CASRSDRAYPPDTQYF. CDR3 bases: TGTGCCAGCAGGAGCGACAGGGCTTACCCGCCAGATACGCAGTATTTT. J is TRBJ2-3 and V is TRBV2; 7 bases align to TRBD1. The CDR3 consists of 16 residues. The germline CDR1 and CDR2 sequences are SNHLY and FYNNEI. With 6 bases clipped from V and 4 bases from J, the junction kept 13 bases outside the gene matches.

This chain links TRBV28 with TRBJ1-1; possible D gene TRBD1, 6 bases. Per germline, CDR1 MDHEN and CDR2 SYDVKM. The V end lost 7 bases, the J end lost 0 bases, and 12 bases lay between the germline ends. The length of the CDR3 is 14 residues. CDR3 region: CASIPGDLNTEAFF. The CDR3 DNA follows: TGTGCCAGCATCCCAGGGGACCTGAACACTGAAGCTTTCTTT.

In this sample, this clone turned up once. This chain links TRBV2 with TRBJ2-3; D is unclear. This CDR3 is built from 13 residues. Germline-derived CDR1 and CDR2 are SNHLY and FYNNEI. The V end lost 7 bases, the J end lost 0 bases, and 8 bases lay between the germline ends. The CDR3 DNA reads TGTGCCAGCACCGGAGCGAGCACAGATACGCAGTATTTT. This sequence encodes CASTGASTDTQYF.

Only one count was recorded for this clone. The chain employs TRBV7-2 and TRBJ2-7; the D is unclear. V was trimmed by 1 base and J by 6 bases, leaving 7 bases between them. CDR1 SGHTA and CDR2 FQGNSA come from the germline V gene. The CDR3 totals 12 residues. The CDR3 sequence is CASSLVVGEQYF. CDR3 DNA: TGTGCCAGCAGCTTAGTGGTCGGCGAGCAGTACTTC.

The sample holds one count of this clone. CDR3 loop: CSVRTSGSYEQYF. Written as DNA, the CDR3 is TGCAGCGTTAGGACTAGCGGGAGCTACGAGCAGTACTTC. The rearrangement links TRBV29-1 to TRBJ2-5; TRBD2 aligns across 13 bases. TRBJ2-7 matches the DNA end more closely, so the J call is doubtful. CDR3 length equals 13 residues. CDR1 is SQVTM, CDR2 ANQGSEA, per germline.